Here is one T cell receptor (beta chain) with its context. This entry comes from a study of blood T cell repertoires in COVID-19. V dropped 4 bases and J dropped 5; count of bases not matched to a gene: 8. Looked up from germline, CDR1 is SGHRS and CDR2 is YFSETQ. The CDR3 loop spans 14 amino acids. In the original workflow: Nucleated cell counts were estimated from reference gene primer amplification. Produced via immunoSEQ multiplex PCR; TCRdb's table is partial and in-frame only. The V and J calls and clone size were taken over from that table, and D and trimming were inferred from the DNA. This repertoire shows over 150,000 clones, roughly 90% found once; its top ten account for about 0.54%.

The sequencing sample was made of peripheral blood. The rearrangement uses TRBV5-1 and TRBJ2-5, with 7 bases fitting TRBD2. This TCR came from a man in his forties or fifties with acute or convalescent COVID-19. This chain's CDR3 is CASSPFEGGETQYF. The CDR3 bases are TGCGCCAGCAGCCCTTTCGAGGGAGGGGAGACCCAGTACTTC.